The TCR beta chain described here comes from a study of cytomegalovirus exposure and HLA in healthy donors. Findings and limits, study-wide: Analysis performed later found more than 15,000 TCR beta sequences associated with HLA alleles at 0.05 false discovery rate. Later on, a genetic analysis was performed. It linked a missense variant in DCLRE1C with V- and J-gene trimming of TCR beta.

Primers included in the PCR were 60 Vbeta and 13 Jbeta primers. Data came from immunoSEQ multiplex PCR; TCRdb stores just in-frame clones and leaves some out. The data show 70,000 to 90,000 clones, with 80% to 90% seen just once and 18% held by the top ten. This clone has only one observation. Antigen specificity is unknown. Germline CDR1 is MNHEY and CDR2 is SVGAGI. The CDR3 has 13 residues. V lost 6 bases, J lost 4 bases, and 10 bases lay in between. The specimen was PBMCs. The TCR was taken from a man aged 65 to 85 in good health and CMV-seropositive. The V call is TRBV6-5, the J call TRBJ1-3; no definite D call. CDR3 residues: CASRSPVGNTIYF. The CDR3 DNA reads TGTGCCAGCAGAAGCCCGGTCGGAAACACCATATATTTT.